Presented here are 2 T cell receptor beta chains from one specimen sequenced in a study of blood T cell repertoires in COVID-19. Measured with immunoSEQ multiplex PCR; TCRdb has only the in-frame clones, and not every one. Among more than 250,000 clones listed, 80% to 90% were seen once. Sequencing input: peripheral blood. The receptors stem from a man aged 18 to 30 who had recovered from COVID-19.

The chain combines TRBV10-3 with TRBJ2-1; D gene unclear. The CDR3 totals 17 residues. The germline gives CDR1 ENHRY, CDR2 SYGVKD. V dropped 3 bases and J dropped 4 bases, with 19 bases sitting between them. CDR3 nucleotide sequence: TGTGCCATCAGTGACCCTACGTCGGGTTTTAGGTACAATGAGCAGTTCTTC. Its translation is CAISDPTSGFRYNEQFF.

The genes are TRBV10-2 and TRBJ1-2; 7 nucleotides match TRBD1. CDR1 WSHSY and CDR2 SAAADI come from the germline V gene. This CDR3 has 14 residues. V lost 8 bases, J lost 2 bases, and 8 bases stayed unmatched. The DNA for the CDR3 is TGCGCCAGCGCCCCGGGACAGTTGAACTATGGCTACACCTTC. Translated, it gives CASAPGQLNYGYTF.